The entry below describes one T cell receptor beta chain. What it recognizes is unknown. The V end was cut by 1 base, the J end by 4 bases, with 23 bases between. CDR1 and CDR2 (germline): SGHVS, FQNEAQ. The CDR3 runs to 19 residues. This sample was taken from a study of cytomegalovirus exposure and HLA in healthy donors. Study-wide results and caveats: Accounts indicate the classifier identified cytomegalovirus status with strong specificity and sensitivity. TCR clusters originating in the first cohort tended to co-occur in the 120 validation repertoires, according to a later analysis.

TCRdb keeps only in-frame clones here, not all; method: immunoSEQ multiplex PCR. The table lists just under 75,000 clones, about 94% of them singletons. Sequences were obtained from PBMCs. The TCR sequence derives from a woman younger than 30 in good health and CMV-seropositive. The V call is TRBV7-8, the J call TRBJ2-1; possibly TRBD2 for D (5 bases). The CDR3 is CASSLVLADAPPRYNEQFF. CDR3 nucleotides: TGTGCCAGCAGCTTAGTCCTAGCAGATGCCCCCCCACGGTACAATGAGCAGTTCTTC.